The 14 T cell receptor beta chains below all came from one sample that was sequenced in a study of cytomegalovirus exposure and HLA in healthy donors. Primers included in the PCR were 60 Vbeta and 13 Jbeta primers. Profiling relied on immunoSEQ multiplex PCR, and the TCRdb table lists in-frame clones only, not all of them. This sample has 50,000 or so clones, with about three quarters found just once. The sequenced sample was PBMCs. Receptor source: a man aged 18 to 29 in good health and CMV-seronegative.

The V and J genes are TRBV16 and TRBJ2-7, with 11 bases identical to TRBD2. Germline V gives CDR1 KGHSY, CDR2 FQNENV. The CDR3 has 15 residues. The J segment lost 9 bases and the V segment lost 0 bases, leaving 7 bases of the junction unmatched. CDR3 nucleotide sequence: TGTGCCAGCAGCCAATCTGGGACTAGCGGCGCGGGGCAGTACTTC. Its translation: CASSQSGTSGAGQYF.

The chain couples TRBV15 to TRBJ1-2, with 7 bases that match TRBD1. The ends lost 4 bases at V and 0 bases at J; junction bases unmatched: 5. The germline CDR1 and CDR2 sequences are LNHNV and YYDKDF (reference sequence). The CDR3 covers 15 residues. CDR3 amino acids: CATSTPTGTNYGYTF. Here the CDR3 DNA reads TGTGCCACCAGCACCCCGACAGGGACTAACTATGGCTACACCTTC.

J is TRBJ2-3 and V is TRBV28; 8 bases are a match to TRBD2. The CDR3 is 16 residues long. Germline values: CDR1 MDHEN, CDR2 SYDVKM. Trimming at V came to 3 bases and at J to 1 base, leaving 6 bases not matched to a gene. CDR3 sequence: CASSLFSGKGTDTQYF. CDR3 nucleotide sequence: TGTGCCAGCAGTTTGTTTAGCGGGAAGGGCACAGATACGCAGTATTTT.

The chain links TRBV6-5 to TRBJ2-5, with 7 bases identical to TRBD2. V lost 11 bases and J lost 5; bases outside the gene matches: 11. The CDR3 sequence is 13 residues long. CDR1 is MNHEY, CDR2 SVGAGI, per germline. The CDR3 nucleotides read TGTGCCGGGGGGGATCCGCGGCGGGAGACCCAGTACTTC. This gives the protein CAGGDPRRETQYF.

The CDR3 is CATSEGQGYEQYF. The CDR3 coding sequence is TGTGCCACCAGCGAAGGACAGGGCTACGAGCAGTACTTC. This chain links TRBV15 with TRBJ2-7; 8 nucleotides match TRBD1. The CDR3 totals 13 residues. The J segment lost 3 bases and the V segment lost 5 bases, leaving 3 bases of the junction unmatched. Germline lookup yields CDR1 LNHNV and CDR2 YYDKDF (reference sequence).

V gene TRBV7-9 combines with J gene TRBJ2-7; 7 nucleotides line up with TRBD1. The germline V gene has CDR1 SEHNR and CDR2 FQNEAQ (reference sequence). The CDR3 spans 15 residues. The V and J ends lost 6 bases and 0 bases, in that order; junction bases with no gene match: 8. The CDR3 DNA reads TGTGCCAGCAGTCTAACAGGGGTGCCCTCCTACGAGCAGTACTTC. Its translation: CASSLTGVPSYEQYF.

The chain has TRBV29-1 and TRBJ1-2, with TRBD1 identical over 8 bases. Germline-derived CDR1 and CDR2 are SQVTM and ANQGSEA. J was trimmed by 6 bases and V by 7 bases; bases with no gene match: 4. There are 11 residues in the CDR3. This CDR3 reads CSERTGNGYTF. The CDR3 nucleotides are TGCAGCGAACGGACAGGGAATGGCTACACCTTC.

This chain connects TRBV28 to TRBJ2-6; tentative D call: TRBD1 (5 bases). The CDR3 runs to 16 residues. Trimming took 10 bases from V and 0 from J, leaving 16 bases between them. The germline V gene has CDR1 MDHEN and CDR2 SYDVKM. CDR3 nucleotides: TGTGCCACTAGGGGCAGTAGCCTCTCTGGGGCCAACGTCCTGACTTTC. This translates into CATRGSSLSGANVLTF.

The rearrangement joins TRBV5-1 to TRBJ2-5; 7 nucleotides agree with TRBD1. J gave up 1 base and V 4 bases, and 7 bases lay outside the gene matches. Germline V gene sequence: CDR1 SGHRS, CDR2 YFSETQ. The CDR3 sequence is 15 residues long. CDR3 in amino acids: CASSPGTVSQETQYF. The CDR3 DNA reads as TGCGCCAGCAGCCCCGGGACAGTCAGCCAAGAGACCCAGTACTTC.

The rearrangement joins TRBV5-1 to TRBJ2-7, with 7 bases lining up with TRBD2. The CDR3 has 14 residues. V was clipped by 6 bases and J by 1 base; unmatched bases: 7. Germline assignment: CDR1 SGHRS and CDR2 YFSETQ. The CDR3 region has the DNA TGCGCCAGCATGGCGGGAGTGGTATCCTACGAGCAGTACTTC. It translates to CASMAGVVSYEQYF.

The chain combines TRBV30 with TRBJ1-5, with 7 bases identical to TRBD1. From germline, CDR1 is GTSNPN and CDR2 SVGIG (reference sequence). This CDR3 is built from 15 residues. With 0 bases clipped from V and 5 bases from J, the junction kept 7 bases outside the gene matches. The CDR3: CAWSVLDRAHQPQHF. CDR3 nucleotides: TGTGCCTGGAGTGTACTCGACAGGGCACATCAGCCCCAGCATTTT.

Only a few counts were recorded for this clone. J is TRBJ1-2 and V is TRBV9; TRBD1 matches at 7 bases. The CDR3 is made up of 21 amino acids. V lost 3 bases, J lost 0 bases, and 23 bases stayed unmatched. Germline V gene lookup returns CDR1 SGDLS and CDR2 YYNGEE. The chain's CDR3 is CASSADYLRGPVPGANYGYTF. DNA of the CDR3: TGTGCCAGCAGCGCTGATTATCTAAGGGGGCCAGTTCCGGGAGCTAACTATGGCTACACCTTC.

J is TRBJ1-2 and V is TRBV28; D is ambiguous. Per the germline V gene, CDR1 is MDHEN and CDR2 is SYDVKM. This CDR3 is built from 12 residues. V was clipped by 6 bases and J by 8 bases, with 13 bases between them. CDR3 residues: CASSRSGVGYTF. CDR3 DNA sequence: TGTGCCAGCAGCCGCTCCGGGGTAGGCTACACCTTC.

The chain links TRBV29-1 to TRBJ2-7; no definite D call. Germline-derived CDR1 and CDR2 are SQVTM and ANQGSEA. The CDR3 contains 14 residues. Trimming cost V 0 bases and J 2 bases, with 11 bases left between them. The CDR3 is CSVEDHGQTYEQYF. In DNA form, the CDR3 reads TGCAGCGTTGAAGATCATGGGCAGACCTACGAGCAGTACTTC.